This T cell receptor (beta chain) was documented in a study of blood T cell repertoires in COVID-19. In the study overall: Sources were T cells, B-cell-depleted T cells, or PBMCs; the material itself was cDNA or gDNA.

The V gene lost 5 bases and the J gene lost 0 bases, with 10 bases spanning the gap. Germline CDR1 is SGHTA and CDR2 is FQGNSA. This CDR3 is built from 14 residues. Only in-frame clones appear in the TCRdb table, and some are missing; sequencing was by immunoSEQ multiplex PCR. The data show about 17,000 clones, over 70% seen once. The chain combines TRBV7-2 with TRBJ1-1; D unresolved. This sequence originates from a man older than 75 with acute or convalescent COVID-19. The sample was peripheral blood. CDR3: CASSPEALNTEAFF. In DNA form, the CDR3 reads TGTGCCAGCAGCCCGGAGGCCCTGAACACTGAAGCTTTCTTT.